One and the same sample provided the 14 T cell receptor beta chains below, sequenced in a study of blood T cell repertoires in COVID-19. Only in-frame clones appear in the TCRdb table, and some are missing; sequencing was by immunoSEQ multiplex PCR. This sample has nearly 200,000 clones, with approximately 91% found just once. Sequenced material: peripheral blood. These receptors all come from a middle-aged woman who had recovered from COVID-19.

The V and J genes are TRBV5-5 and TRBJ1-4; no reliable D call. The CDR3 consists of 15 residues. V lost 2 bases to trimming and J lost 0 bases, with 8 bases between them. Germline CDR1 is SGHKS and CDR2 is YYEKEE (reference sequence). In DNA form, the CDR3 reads TGTGCCAGCAGCTTATTATTAACAACTAATGAAAAACTGTTTTTT. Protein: CASSLLLTTNEKLFF.

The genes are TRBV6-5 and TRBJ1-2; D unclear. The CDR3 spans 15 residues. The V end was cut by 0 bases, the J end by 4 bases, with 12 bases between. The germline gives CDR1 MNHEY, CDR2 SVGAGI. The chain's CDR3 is CASSYSPASGYGYTF. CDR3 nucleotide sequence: TGTGCCAGCAGTTACTCCCCCGCATCCGGCTATGGCTACACCTTC.

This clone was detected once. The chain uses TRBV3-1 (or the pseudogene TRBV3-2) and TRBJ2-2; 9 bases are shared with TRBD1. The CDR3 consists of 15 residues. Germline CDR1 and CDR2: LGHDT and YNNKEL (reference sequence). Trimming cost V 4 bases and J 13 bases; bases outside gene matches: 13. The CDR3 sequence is CASSRGTGKREGLFF. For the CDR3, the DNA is TGTGCCAGCAGCCGCGGGACAGGGAAGAGGGAAGGGCTGTTTTTT.

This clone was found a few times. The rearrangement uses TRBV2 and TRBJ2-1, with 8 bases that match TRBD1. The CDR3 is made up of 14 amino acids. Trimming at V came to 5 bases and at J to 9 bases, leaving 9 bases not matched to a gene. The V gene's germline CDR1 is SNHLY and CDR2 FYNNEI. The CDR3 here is CASSNRRQGSEQFF. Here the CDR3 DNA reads TGTGCCAGCAGTAACAGGAGACAGGGGAGTGAGCAGTTCTTC.

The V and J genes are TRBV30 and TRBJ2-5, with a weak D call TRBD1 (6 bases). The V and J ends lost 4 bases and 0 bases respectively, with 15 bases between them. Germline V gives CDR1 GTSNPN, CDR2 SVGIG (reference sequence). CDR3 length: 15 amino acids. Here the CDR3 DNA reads TGTGCCTGGACCCGGGACATTCAGTACCAAGAGACCCAGTACTTC. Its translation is CAWTRDIQYQETQYF. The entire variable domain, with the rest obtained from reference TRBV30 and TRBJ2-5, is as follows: SQTIHQWPATLVQPVGSPLSLECTVEGTSNPNLYWYRQAAGRGLQLLFYSVGIGQISSEVPQNLSASRPQDRQFILSSKKLLLSDSGFYLCAWTRDIQYQETQYFGPGTRLLVL.

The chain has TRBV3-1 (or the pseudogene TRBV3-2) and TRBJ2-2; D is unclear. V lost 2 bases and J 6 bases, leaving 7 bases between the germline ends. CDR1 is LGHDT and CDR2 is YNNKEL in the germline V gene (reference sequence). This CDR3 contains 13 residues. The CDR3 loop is CASSQIRAGELFF. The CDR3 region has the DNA TGTGCCAGCAGCCAAATTAGAGCCGGGGAGCTGTTTTTT.

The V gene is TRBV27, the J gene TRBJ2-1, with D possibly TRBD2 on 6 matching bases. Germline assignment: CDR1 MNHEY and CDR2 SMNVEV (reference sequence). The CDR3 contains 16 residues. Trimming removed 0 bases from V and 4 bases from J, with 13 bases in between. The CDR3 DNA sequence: TGTGCCAGCAGTTTATCCCTCGGCGGGGATTACAATGAGCAGTTCTTC. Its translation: CASSLSLGGDYNEQFF.

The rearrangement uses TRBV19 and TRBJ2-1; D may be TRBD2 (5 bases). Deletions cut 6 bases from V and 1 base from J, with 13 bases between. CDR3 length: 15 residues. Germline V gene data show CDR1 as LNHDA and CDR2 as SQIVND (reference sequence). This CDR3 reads CASSTQSGSYNEQFF. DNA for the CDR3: TGTGCCAGTAGCACACAGTCGGGGTCCTACAATGAGCAGTTCTTC.

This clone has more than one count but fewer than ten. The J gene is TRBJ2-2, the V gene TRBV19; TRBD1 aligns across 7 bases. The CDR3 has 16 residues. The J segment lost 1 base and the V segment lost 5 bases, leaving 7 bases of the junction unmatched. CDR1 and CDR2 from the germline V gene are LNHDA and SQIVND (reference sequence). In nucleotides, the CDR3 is TGTGCCAGTAGTGGCGAGGGGGCTGTGAACACCGGGGAGCTGTTTTTT. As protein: CASSGEGAVNTGELFF.

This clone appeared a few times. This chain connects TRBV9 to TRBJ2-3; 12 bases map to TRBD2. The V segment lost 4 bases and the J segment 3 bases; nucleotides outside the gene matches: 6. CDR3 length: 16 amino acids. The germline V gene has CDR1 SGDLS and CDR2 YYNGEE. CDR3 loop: CASSPRLAGETDTQYF. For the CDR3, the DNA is TGTGCCAGCAGCCCACGACTAGCGGGAGAGACAGATACGCAGTATTTT.

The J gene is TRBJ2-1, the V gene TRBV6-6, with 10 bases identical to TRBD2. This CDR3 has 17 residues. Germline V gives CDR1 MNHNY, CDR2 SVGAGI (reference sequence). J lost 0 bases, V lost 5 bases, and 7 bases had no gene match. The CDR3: CASSPTSGASSYNEQFF. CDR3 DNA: TGTGCCAGCAGTCCTACTAGCGGGGCGAGCTCCTACAATGAGCAGTTCTTC.

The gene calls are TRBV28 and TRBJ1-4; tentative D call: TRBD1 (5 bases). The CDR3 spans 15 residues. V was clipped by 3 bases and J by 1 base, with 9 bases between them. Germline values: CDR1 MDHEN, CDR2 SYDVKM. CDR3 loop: CASSLWGGTNEKLFF. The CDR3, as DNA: TGTGCCAGCAGTTTGTGGGGCGGAACTAATGAAAAACTGTTTTTT. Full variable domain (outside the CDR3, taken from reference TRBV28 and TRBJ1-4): DVKVTQSSRYLVKRTGEKVFLECVQDMDHENMFWYRQDPGLGLRLIYFSYDVKMKEKGDIPEGYSVSREKKERFSLILESASTNQTSMYLCASSLWGGTNEKLFFGSGTQLSVL.

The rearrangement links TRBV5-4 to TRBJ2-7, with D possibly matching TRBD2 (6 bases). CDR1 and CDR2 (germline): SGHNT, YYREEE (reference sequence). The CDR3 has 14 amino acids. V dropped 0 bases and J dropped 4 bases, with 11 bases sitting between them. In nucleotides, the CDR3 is TGTGCCAGCAGCTTGGAGGGGACTGGATACGAGCAGTACTTC. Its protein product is CASSLEGTGYEQYF.

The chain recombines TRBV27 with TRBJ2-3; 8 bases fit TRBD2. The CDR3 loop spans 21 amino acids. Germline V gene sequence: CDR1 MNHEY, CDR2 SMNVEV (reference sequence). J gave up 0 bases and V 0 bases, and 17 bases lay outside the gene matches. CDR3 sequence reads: CASSLSFLVGLEERSTDTQYF. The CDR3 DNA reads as TGTGCCAGCAGTTTATCGTTCCTTGTGGGACTAGAAGAGCGTAGCACAGATACGCAGTATTTT.